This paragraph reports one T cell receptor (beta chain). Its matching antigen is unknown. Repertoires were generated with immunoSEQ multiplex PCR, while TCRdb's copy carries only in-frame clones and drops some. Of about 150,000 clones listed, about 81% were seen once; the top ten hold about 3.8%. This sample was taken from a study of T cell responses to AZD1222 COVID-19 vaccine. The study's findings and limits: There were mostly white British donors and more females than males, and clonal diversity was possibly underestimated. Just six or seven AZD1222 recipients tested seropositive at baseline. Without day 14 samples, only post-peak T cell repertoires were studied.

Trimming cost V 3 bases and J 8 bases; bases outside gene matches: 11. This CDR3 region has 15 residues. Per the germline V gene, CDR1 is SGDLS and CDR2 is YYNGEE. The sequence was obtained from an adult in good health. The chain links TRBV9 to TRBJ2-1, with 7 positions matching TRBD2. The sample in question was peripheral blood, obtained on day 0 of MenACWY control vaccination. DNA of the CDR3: TGTGCCAGCAGCGCCGGGACTACCGAGGTGGATGAGCAGTTCTTC. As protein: CASSAGTTEVDEQFF.